A selection of T cell receptor beta chains follows, all from one sample in a study of T cells expressing NK-cell markers. TCRdb re-called the 5' RACE reads, yielding one record per CDR3 amino acid sequence without DNA. This sample carries about 390,000 distinct CDR3 sequences, with around a tenth going to the ten biggest clones. Sequencing was carried out using blood T cells: a sorted CD56 or NKG2C T cell subset, CD4+ or CD8+ T cells, or bulk PBMC T cells (not recorded which). The receptors here all came from a woman aged 45-60 years in good health. Each CDR3 is given with its conserved first and last residue. Clone size is shown for a subset of rows, as once, few, many or a class of expanded clone.

.	TRBV12-3/TRBV12-4	TRBJ2-5	CASSSQHRFETQYF
.	TRBV12-3/TRBV12-4	TRBJ1-2	CASMPGTGIYGYTF
.	TRBV28	TRBJ1-5	CASSLWAGSNQPQHF
.	TRBV12-3/TRBV12-4	TRBJ2-2	CASSFMAGVTGELFF
.	TRBV3-1	TRBJ2-3	CASSQVPLSTDTQYF
.	TRBV7-6	TRBJ2-2	CASSLILPLRTGELFF
.	TRBV5-1	TRBJ2-7	CASSSDAGQVPGQYF
.	TRBV3-1	TRBJ1-2	CASSQDIVGQGDGYTF
.	TRBV24-1	TRBJ2-2	CATSDLPFPGELFF
.	TRBV29-1	TRBJ1-2	CSVRTGPTSVYGYTF
.	TRBV27	TRBJ2-5	CASISKETQYF
.	TRBV7-9	TRBJ1-5	CASNDRVDQPQHF
.	TRBV4-1	TRBJ2-6	CASSHPAGQESSGANVLTF
.	TRBV10-3	TRBJ1-2	CAISEGGSNYGYTF
.	TRBV6-1	TRBJ2-1	CASVPEGGNEQFF
.	TRBV24-1	TRBJ2-3	CATSDYSGGDGDTQYF
.	TRBV5-1	TRBJ2-3	CASSRGDTDTQYF
.	TRBV27	TRBJ2-3	CASSPIWREGGTDTQYF
.	TRBV5-1	TRBJ2-5	CASSDGGGGETQYF
.	TRBV21-1	TRBJ1-3	CASSKVVTGFGNTIYF
.	TRBV7-3	TRBJ2-7	CASSQAGGSYEQYF
.	TRBV12-3/TRBV12-4	TRBJ1-2	CASNRGGDLGYTF
.	TRBV5-1	TRBJ1-1	CASSGGQGFITEAFF
.	TRBV12-3/TRBV12-4	TRBJ2-5	CASTNEETQYF
.	TRBV15	TRBJ2-5	CATRHREGTQTQYF
.	TRBV5-1	TRBJ2-5	CASSLSSGGKETQYF
.	TRBV7-8	TRBJ2-1	CASSQTGTGGGKQFF
.	TRBV3-1	TRBJ2-7	CASSRQPGHSIGEQYF
.	TRBV29-1	TRBJ2-1	CSPRDSFNEQFF
.	TRBV11-2	TRBJ2-5	CASSPGGPRKETQYF
.	TRBV6-4	TRBJ2-3	CASSPGLAGIQDTQYF
.	TRBV11-2	TRBJ2-3	CASSLGLAFGTDTQYF
.	TRBV5-1	TRBJ1-1	CASSSPGRGTEAFF
.	TRBV12-3/TRBV12-4	TRBJ2-1	CASSEVGGLNEQFF
.	TRBV4-1	TRBJ2-7	CASKGTGAYEQYF
.	TRBV6-4	TRBJ2-1	CASSETGTRIEQFF
medium-sized	TRBV29-1	TRBJ2-1	CSVEDSNHNEQFF
.	TRBV7-9	TRBJ2-5	CASSSMDRSDPRETQYF
.	TRBV12-3/TRBV12-4	TRBJ1-3	CASSLSIAGNTIYF
.	TRBV12-3/TRBV12-4	TRBJ2-7	CASSSRTSGRRYEQYF
.	TRBV29-1	TRBJ1-2	CSVRDRGSRGYTF
.	TRBV3-1	TRBJ2-1	CASSHLGAYNEQFF
.	TRBV12-3/TRBV12-4	TRBJ2-7	CASSPSKNEQYF
.	TRBV5-5	TRBJ2-2	CASSLAGGSTTGELFF
.	TRBV7-9	TRBJ2-1	CASSLWLAGESEQFF
.	TRBV28	TRBJ2-1	CASSDKYSGQSYNEQFF
.	TRBV15	TRBJ2-3	CATSSSDRTLFTDTQYF
.	TRBV19	TRBJ2-1	CASKQGTNSNEQFF
.	TRBV2	TRBJ2-1	CASSALPGSSGEQFF
.	TRBV29-1	TRBJ2-7	CSVAPPAGGPEQYF
.	TRBV7-8	TRBJ2-2	CASSRTGKNTGELFF
.	TRBV4-1	TRBJ2-1	CASSQELSGLAGGPYNEQFF